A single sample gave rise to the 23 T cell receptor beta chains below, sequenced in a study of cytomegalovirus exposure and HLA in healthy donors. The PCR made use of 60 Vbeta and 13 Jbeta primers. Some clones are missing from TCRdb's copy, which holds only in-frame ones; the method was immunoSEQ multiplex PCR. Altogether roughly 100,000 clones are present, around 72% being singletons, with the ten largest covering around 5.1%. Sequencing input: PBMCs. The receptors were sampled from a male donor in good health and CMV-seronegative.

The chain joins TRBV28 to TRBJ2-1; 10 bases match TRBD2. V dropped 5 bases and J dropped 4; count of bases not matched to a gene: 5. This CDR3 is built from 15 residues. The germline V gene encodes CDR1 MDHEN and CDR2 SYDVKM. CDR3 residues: CASSASGRFYNEQFF. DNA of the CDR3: TGTGCCAGCAGTGCTAGCGGGAGATTTTACAATGAGCAGTTCTTC.

In DNA form, the CDR3 reads TGTGCCAGCAGCCAGGACACAGATACGCAGTATTTT. Its translation is CASSQDTDTQYF. V and J are TRBV7-3 and TRBJ2-3; the D is unclear. Germline-derived CDR1 and CDR2 are SGHTA and FQGTGA. This CDR3 comprises 12 residues. With 5 bases removed from V and 2 bases from J, the gap between germline ends came to 5 bases.

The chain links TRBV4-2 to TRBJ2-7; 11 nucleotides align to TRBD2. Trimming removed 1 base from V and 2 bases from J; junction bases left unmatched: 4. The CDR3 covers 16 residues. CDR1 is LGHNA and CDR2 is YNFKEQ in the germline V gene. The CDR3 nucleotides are TGTGCCAGCAGCCAAGCGTCTAGCGGGAGGCCCTACGAGCAGTACTTC. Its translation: CASSQASSGRPYEQYF.

CDR3 bases: TGTGCCAGCAGCGTCACTAGCGGGTCGACCTACGAGCAGTACTTC. Residues: CASSVTSGSTYEQYF. The V and J genes are TRBV11-2 and TRBJ2-7; 9 bases match TRBD2. The junction had 7 bases not matched to a gene; V was cut back by 5 bases and J by 2 bases. Per germline, CDR1 SGHAT and CDR2 FQNNGV. The CDR3 is made up of 15 amino acids.

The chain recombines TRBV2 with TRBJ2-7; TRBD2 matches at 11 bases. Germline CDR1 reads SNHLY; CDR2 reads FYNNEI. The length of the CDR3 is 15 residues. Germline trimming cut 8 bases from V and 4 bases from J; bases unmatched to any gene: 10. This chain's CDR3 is CASGLAGGRIYEQYF. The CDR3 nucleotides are TGTGCCAGCGGCTTAGCGGGAGGGCGGATTTACGAGCAGTACTTC.

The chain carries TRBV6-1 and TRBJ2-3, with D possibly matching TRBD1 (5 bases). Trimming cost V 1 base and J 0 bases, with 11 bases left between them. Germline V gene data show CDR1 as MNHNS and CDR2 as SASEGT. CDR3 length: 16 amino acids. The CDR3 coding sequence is TGTGCCAGCAGTGAAGGTCAGGGCCGAAGCACAGATACGCAGTATTTT. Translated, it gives CASSEGQGRSTDTQYF.

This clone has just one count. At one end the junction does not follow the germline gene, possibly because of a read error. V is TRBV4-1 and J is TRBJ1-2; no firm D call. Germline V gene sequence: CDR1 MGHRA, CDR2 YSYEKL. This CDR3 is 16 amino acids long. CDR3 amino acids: CASSQDTGVGSYGYAF. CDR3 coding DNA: TGCGCCAGCAGCCAAGATACCGGGGTGGGTAGCTATGGCTACGCCTTC.

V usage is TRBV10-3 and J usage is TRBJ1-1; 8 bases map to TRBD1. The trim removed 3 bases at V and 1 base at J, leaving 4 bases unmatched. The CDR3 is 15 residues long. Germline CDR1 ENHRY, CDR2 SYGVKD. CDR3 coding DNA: TGTGCCATCAGTGAAAACCAGGGGGCGAACACTGAAGCTTTCTTT. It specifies CAISENQGANTEAFF.

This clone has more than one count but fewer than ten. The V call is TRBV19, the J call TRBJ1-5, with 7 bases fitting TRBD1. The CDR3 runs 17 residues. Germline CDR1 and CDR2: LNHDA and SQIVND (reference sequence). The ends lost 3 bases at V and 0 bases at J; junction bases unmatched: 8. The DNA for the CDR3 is TGTGCCAGTAGTATTTTTTTAGGGGACAGTAGCAATCAGCCCCAGCATTTT. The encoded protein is CASSIFLGDSSNQPQHF.

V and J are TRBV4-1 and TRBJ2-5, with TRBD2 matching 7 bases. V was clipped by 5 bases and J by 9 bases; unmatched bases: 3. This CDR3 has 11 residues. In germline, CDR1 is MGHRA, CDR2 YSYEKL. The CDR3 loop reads CASSDAGAQYF. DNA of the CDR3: TGCGCCAGCAGCGATGCGGGAGCCCAGTACTTC.

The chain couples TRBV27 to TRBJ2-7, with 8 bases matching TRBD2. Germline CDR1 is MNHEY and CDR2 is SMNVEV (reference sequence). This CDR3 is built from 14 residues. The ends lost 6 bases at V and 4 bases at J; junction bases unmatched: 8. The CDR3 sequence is CASSSGTSLYEQYF. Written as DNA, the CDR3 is TGTGCCAGCAGCTCCGGGACTAGTCTGTACGAGCAGTACTTC.

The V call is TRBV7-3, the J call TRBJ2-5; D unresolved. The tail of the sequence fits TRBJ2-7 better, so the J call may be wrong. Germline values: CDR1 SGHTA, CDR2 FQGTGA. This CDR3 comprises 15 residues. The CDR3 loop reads CASSHFLGGSYEQYF. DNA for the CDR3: TGTGCCAGCAGCCACTTCCTTGGCGGCTCCTACGAGCAGTACTTC.

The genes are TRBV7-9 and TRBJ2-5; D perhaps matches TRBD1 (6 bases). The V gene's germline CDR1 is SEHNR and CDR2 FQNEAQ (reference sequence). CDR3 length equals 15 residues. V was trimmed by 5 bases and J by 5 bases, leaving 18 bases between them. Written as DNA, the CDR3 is TGTGCCAGCAGCCTCCGACAGGCTTCCTGGGAGACCCAGTACTTC. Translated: CASSLRQASWETQYF.

For the CDR3, the DNA is TGTGCCAGCAGCTCATGGACAGTTAGTAGCACAGATACGCAGTATTTT. Translated, it gives CASSSWTVSSTDTQYF. The V and J genes are TRBV7-3 and TRBJ2-3; D is possibly TRBD1 (6 bases). V was clipped by 4 bases and J by 0 bases, with 14 bases between them. The CDR3 is 16 amino acids. Looked up from germline, CDR1 is SGHTA and CDR2 is FQGTGA. The variable domain in full, completed from reference TRBV7-3 and TRBJ2-3, reads GAGVSQTPSNKVTEKGKYVELRCDPISGHTALYWYRQSLGQGPEFLIYFQGTGAADDSGLPNDRFFAVRPEGSVSTLKIQRTERGDSAVYLCASSSWTVSSTDTQYFGPGTRLTVL.

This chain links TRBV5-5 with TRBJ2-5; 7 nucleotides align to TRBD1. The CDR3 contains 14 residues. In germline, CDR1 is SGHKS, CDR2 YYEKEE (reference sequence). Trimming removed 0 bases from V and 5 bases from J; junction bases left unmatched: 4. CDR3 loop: CASSLGDRSETQYF. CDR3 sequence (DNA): TGTGCCAGCAGCTTGGGGGACAGAAGTGAGACCCAGTACTTC. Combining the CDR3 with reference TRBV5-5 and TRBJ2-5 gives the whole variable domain DAGVTQSPTHLIKTRGQQVTLRCSPISGHKSVSWYQQVLGQGPQFIFQYYEKEERGRGNFPDRFSARQFPNYSSELNVNALLLGDSALYLCASSLGDRSETQYFGPGTRLLVL.

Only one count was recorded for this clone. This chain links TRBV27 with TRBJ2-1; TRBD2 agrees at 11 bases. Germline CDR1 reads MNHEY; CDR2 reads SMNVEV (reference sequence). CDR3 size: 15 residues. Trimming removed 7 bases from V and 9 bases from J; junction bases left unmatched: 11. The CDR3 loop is CASNGLAGGGGEQFF. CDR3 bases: TGTGCCAGCAACGGGCTAGCGGGAGGTGGGGGTGAGCAGTTCTTC.

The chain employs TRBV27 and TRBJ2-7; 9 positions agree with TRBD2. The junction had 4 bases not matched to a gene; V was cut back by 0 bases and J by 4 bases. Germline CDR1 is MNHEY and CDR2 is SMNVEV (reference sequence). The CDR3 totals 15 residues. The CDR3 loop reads CASSLSLAGAYEQYF. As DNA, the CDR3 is TGTGCCAGCAGTTTATCCTTAGCGGGAGCGTACGAGCAGTACTTC.

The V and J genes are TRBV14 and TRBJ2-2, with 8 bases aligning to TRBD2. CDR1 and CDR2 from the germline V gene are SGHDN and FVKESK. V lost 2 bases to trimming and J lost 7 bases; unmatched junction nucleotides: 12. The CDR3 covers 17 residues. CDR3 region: CASSQSRTSLEIGELFF. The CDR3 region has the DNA TGTGCCAGCAGCCAATCCAGGACTAGCCTGGAGATCGGGGAGCTGTTTTTT.

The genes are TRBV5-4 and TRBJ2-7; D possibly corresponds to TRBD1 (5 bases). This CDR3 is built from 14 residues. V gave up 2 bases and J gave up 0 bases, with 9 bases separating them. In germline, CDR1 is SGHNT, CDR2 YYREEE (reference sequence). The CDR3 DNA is TGTGCCAGCAGCTTACCGACAGACTCCTACGAGCAGTACTTC. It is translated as CASSLPTDSYEQYF.

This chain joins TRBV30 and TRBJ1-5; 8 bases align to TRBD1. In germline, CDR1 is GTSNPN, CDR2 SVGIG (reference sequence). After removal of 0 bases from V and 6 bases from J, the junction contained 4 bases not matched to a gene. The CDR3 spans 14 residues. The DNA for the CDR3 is TGTGCCTGGAGTGTGGCAGGGGGCGGTCAGCCCCAGCATTTT. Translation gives CAWSVAGGGQPQHF.

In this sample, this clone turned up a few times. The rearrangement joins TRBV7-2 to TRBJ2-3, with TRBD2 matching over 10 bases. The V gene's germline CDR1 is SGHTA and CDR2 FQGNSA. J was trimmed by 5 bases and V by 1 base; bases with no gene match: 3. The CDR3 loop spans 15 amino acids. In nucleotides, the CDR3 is TGTGCCAGCAGCTTAGGGGCTAGCGGGAGAGATACGCAGTATTTT. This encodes CASSLGASGRDTQYF.

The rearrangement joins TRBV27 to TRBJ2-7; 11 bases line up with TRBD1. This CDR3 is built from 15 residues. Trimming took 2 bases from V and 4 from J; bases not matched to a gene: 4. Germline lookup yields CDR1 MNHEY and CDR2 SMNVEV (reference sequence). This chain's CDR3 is CASSLGRDRGYEQYF. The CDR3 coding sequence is TGTGCCAGCAGTTTAGGTCGGGACAGGGGGTACGAGCAGTACTTC.

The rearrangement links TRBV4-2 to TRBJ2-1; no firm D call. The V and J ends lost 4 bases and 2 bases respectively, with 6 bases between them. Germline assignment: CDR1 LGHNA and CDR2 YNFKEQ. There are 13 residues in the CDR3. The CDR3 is CASSPPAYNEQFF. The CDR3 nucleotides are TGTGCCAGCAGCCCCCCGGCCTACAATGAGCAGTTCTTC.